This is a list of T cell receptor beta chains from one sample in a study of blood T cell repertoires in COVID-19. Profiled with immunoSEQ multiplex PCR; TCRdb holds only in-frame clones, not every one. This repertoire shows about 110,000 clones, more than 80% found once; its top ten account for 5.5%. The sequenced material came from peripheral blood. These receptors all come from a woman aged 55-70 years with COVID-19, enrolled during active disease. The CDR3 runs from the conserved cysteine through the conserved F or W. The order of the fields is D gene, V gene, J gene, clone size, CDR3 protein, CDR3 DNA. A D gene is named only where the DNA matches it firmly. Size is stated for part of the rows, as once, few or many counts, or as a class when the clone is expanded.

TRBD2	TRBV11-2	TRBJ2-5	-	CASSLGATSEDETQYF	TGTGCCAGCAGCTTAGGGGCCACTAGCGAAGACGAGACCCAGTACTTC
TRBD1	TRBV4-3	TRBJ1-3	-	CASSQAQGEGNTIYF	TGCGCCAGCAGCCAAGCACAGGGGGAAGGAAACACCATATATTTT
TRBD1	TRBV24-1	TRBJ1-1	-	CATSDSQGADTEAFF	TGTGCCACCAGTGATTCTCAGGGGGCGGACACTGAAGCTTTCTTT
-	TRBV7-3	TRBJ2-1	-	CASSLSPGVLGNEQFF	TGTGCCAGCAGCTTAAGTCCGGGGGTCTTGGGGAATGAGCAGTTCTTC
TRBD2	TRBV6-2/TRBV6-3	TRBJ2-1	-	CASSYSGSTSGWNEQFF	TGTGCCAGCAGTTACTCTGGTTCGACTAGCGGGTGGAATGAGCAGTTCTTC
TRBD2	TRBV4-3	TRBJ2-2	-	CASSPGTSGRGELFF	TGCGCCAGCAGCCCCGGGACTAGCGGCAGGGGGGAGCTGTTTTTT
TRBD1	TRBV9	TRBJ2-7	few	CASSVGDSTVYEQYF	TGTGCCAGCAGCGTAGGGGACAGTACCGTCTACGAGCAGTACTTC
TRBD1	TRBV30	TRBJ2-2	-	CAWSSCSGGACTGELFF	TGTGCCTGGTCGTCTTGCTCAGGGGGCGCTTGTACCGGGGAGCTGTTTTTT
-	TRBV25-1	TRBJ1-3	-	CASSESILYSGNTIYF	TGTGCCAGCAGTGAATCGATCCTATACTCTGGAAACACCATATATTTT
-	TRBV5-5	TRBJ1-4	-	CASSRDTTNEKLFF	TGTGCCAGCAGCCGGGATACAACTAATGAAAAACTGTTTTTT
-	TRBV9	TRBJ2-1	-	CASSYAVPGEQFF	TGTGCCAGCAGCTACGCCGTTCCGGGAGAGCAGTTCTTC
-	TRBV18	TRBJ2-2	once	CASSRSTGIDGELFF	TGTGCCAGCTCCCGAAGCACAGGGATTGACGGGGAGCTGTTTTTT
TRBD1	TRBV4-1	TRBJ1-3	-	CASSQQSRGGNTIYF	TGCGCCAGCAGCCAACAGAGCAGGGGGGGAAACACCATATATTTT
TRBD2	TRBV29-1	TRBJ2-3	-	CSVDPGLAGDSTDTQYF	TGCAGCGTTGATCCAGGACTAGCGGGGGATAGCACAGATACGCAGTATTTT
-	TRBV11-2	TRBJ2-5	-	CASSLAGLQETQYF	TGTGCCAGCAGCTTAGCGGGGTTACAAGAGACCCAGTACTTC
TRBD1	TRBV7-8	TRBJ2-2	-	CASRGDSPNTGELFF	TGTGCCAGCAGAGGGGACAGTCCGAACACCGGGGAGCTGTTTTTT